This is a list of T cell receptor beta chains from one sample in a study of blood T cells in healthy people across ages. A single record per CDR3 protein comes from TCRdb applying MiXCR to the 5' RACE reads. Among approximately 320,000 distinct CDR3 sequences, less than 30% were seen once, and the ten largest hold roughly 30%. Sequencing used blood. The source of these receptors is an older woman in good health. The CDR3 runs from the conserved cysteine through the conserved F or W. Fields, in order: clone size, J gene, V gene, D gene, CDR3 protein, CDR3 DNA. A D gene is named only where the DNA matches it firmly. Size is stated for part of the rows, as once, few or many counts, or as a class when the clone is expanded.

abundance: few; j_gene: TRBJ2-1; v_gene: TRBV20-1; d_gene: -; CDR3aa: CSATAALSGSYNEQFF; CDR3nt: TGCAGTGCCACCGCGGCCCTGAGCGGCTCCTACAATGAGCAGTTCTTC
abundance: many; j_gene: TRBJ1-5; v_gene: TRBV28; d_gene: -; CDR3aa: CASSSWGGSQPQHF; CDR3nt: TGTGCCAGCAGTTCCTGGGGGGGCAGCCAGCCCCAGCATTTT
abundance: -; j_gene: TRBJ2-7; v_gene: TRBV5-1; d_gene: -; CDR3aa: CASSLDDGAFRGYF; CDR3nt: TGCGCCAGCAGCTTGGATGACGGTGCATTTAGAGGGTACTTC
abundance: -; j_gene: TRBJ2-1; v_gene: TRBV29-1; d_gene: -; CDR3aa: CSVEGAVDSNEQFF; CDR3nt: TGCAGCGTTGAAGGGGCGGTAGATTCCAATGAGCAGTTCTTC
abundance: few; j_gene: TRBJ2-2; v_gene: TRBV7-8; d_gene: TRBD1; CDR3aa: CASSPLGQGADGELFF; CDR3nt: TGTGCCAGCAGCCCCCTTGGGCAGGGGGCGGACGGGGAGCTGTTTTTT
abundance: -; j_gene: TRBJ2-4; v_gene: TRBV7-9; d_gene: -; CDR3aa: CASSPASKNIQYF; CDR3nt: TGTGCCAGCAGCCCCGCCTCCAAAAACATTCAGTACTTC
abundance: -; j_gene: TRBJ2-3; v_gene: TRBV2; d_gene: -; CDR3aa: CASSPNQGWDTQYF; CDR3nt: TGTGCCAGCAGTCCTAATCAAGGGTGGGATACGCAGTATTTT
abundance: few; j_gene: TRBJ2-7; v_gene: TRBV6-2/TRBV6-3; d_gene: -; CDR3aa: CTSRTLFQGTYEQYF; CDR3nt: TGTACCAGCAGAACTCTCTTCCAAGGGACCTACGAGCAGTACTTC
abundance: many; j_gene: TRBJ2-1; v_gene: TRBV28; d_gene: TRBD1; CDR3aa: CASSFPSRRGQSYNEQFF; CDR3nt: TGTGCCAGCAGTTTCCCCTCGCGAAGGGGGCAATCCTACAATGAGCAGTTCTTC
abundance: -; j_gene: TRBJ2-2; v_gene: TRBV6-5; d_gene: -; CDR3aa: CASSKPPGEGGELFF; CDR3nt: TGTGCCAGCAGCAAACCCCCGGGCGAGGGTGGGGAGCTGTTTTTT
abundance: few; j_gene: TRBJ2-4; v_gene: TRBV28; d_gene: TRBD1; CDR3aa: CASSPTGTAKNIQYF; CDR3nt: TGTGCCAGCAGTCCGACAGGGACGGCCAAAAACATTCAGTACTTC
abundance: -; j_gene: TRBJ2-2; v_gene: TRBV12-3/TRBV12-4; d_gene: -; CDR3aa: CASRWANTGELFF; CDR3nt: TGTGCCAGCAGATGGGCGAACACCGGGGAGCTGTTTTTT
abundance: many; j_gene: TRBJ2-6; v_gene: TRBV5-1; d_gene: -; CDR3aa: CASSLSSGANVLTF; CDR3nt: TGTGCCAGCAGTTTAAGCTCTGGGGCCAACGTCCTGACTTTC
abundance: few; j_gene: TRBJ2-2; v_gene: TRBV27; d_gene: -; CDR3aa: CASSFGPGELFF; CDR3nt: TGTGCCAGCAGTTTCGGTCCCGGGGAGCTGTTTTTT
abundance: -; j_gene: TRBJ1-1; v_gene: TRBV29-1; d_gene: -; CDR3aa: CSVTTLRDTEAFF; CDR3nt: TGCAGCGTTACGACTCTTAGGGACACTGAAGCTTTCTTT
abundance: few; j_gene: TRBJ2-1; v_gene: TRBV28; d_gene: -; CDR3aa: CATQAASYNEQFF; CDR3nt: TGTGCGACTCAAGCGGCCTCCTACAATGAGCAGTTCTTC
abundance: -; j_gene: TRBJ1-3; v_gene: TRBV5-1; d_gene: -; CDR3aa: CASSLGGALSGNTIYF; CDR3nt: TGCGCCAGCAGCTTAGGAGGGGCCCTCTCTGGAAACACCATATATTTT
abundance: few; j_gene: TRBJ2-1; v_gene: TRBV7-2; d_gene: -; CDR3aa: CASSLERDNEQFF; CDR3nt: TGTGCCAGCAGCTTAGAGCGGGACAATGAGCAGTTCTTC
abundance: -; j_gene: TRBJ2-1; v_gene: TRBV6-1; d_gene: TRBD1; CDR3aa: CASSTRQGSSYNEQFF; CDR3nt: TGTGCCAGCAGCACACGACAGGGGAGCTCCTACAATGAGCAGTTCTTC
abundance: -; j_gene: TRBJ2-5; v_gene: TRBV20-1; d_gene: -; CDR3aa: CSAPEVGETQYF; CDR3nt: TGCAGTGCTCCCGAAGTTGGGGAGACCCAGTACTTC
abundance: few; j_gene: TRBJ1-5; v_gene: TRBV6-6; d_gene: -; CDR3aa: CATLTGGAGHQPQHF; CDR3nt: TGTGCCACCCTAACGGGGGGCGCGGGGCATCAGCCCCAGCATTTT
abundance: few; j_gene: TRBJ1-1; v_gene: TRBV5-1; d_gene: -; CDR3aa: CASSFDGNTEAFF; CDR3nt: TGCGCCAGCAGCTTCGACGGAAACACTGAAGCTTTCTTT
abundance: -; j_gene: TRBJ2-7; v_gene: TRBV9; d_gene: -; CDR3aa: CASSVTEIPKPSPYEQYF; CDR3nt: TGTGCCAGCAGCGTGACAGAGATACCGAAACCCAGCCCCTACGAGCAGTACTTC
abundance: -; j_gene: TRBJ2-5; v_gene: TRBV5-1; d_gene: -; CDR3aa: CASRLGAETQYF; CDR3nt: TGCGCCAGCAGATTAGGGGCGGAGACCCAGTACTTC
abundance: -; j_gene: TRBJ1-3; v_gene: TRBV11-2; d_gene: -; CDR3aa: CASSTPRGSGNTIYF; CDR3nt: TGTGCCAGCAGCACACCCAGGGGTTCTGGAAACACCATATATTTT
abundance: few; j_gene: TRBJ2-7; v_gene: TRBV12-3/TRBV12-4; d_gene: -; CDR3aa: CASSSTGYEQYF; CDR3nt: TGTGCCAGCAGTTCGACCGGTTACGAGCAGTACTTC
abundance: -; j_gene: TRBJ2-3; v_gene: TRBV6-1; d_gene: TRBD2; CDR3aa: CASSQDRLAGITDTQYF; CDR3nt: TGTGCCAGCAGTCAGGACAGACTAGCGGGGATTACAGATACGCAGTATTTT
abundance: -; j_gene: TRBJ2-3; v_gene: TRBV7-3; d_gene: TRBD2; CDR3aa: CASSYGLAGDTQYF; CDR3nt: TGTGCCAGCAGCTACGGGTTAGCGGGGGATACGCAGTATTTT
abundance: -; j_gene: TRBJ2-7; v_gene: TRBV20-1; d_gene: TRBD1; CDR3aa: CRVGQGGPYEQYF; CDR3nt: TGCAGAGTAGGACAGGGGGGGCCCTACGAGCAGTACTTC
abundance: -; j_gene: TRBJ2-1; v_gene: TRBV4-2; d_gene: TRBD2; CDR3aa: CASSQAAAGVSYNEQFF; CDR3nt: TGTGCCAGCAGCCAGGCTGCGGCGGGAGTCTCCTACAATGAGCAGTTCTTC
abundance: few; j_gene: TRBJ2-1; v_gene: TRBV19; d_gene: -; CDR3aa: CASSRTLYNEQFF; CDR3nt: TGTGCCAGTAGCAGGACACTCTACAATGAGCAGTTCTTC
abundance: few; j_gene: TRBJ2-1; v_gene: TRBV24-1; d_gene: TRBD2; CDR3aa: CATPTSGRRGEQFF; CDR3nt: TGTGCCACTCCTACTAGCGGGAGGAGGGGTGAGCAGTTCTTC
abundance: -; j_gene: TRBJ2-5; v_gene: TRBV9; d_gene: -; CDR3aa: CASSVGTPAQETQYF; CDR3nt: TGTGCCAGCAGCGTAGGCACCCCTGCTCAAGAGACCCAGTACTTC
abundance: -; j_gene: TRBJ1-1; v_gene: TRBV20-1; d_gene: TRBD1; CDR3aa: CSARGTGRNNGEAFF; CDR3nt: TGCAGTGCTAGGGGGACAGGGAGGAATAATGGTGAAGCTTTCTTT
abundance: -; j_gene: TRBJ2-5; v_gene: TRBV14; d_gene: -; CDR3aa: CASSQERETQYF; CDR3nt: TGTGCCAGCAGCCAAGAGCGGGAGACCCAGTACTTC
abundance: -; j_gene: TRBJ2-6; v_gene: TRBV18; d_gene: -; CDR3aa: CASSREVSGANVLTF; CDR3nt: TGTGCCAGCTCACGGGAGGTCTCTGGGGCCAACGTCCTGACTTTC
abundance: many; j_gene: TRBJ2-1; v_gene: TRBV20-1; d_gene: -; CDR3aa: CSASGSSYNEQFF; CDR3nt: TGCAGTGCTAGTGGGAGCTCCTACAATGAGCAGTTCTTC
abundance: few; j_gene: TRBJ2-7; v_gene: TRBV10-1; d_gene: -; CDR3aa: CAAFSAHIRDIRHEQYF; CDR3nt: TGCGCCGCGTTTTCCGCCCACATACGGGACATTCGCCACGAGCAGTACTTC
abundance: -; j_gene: TRBJ1-1; v_gene: TRBV18; d_gene: -; CDR3aa: CASSPGRLNTEASF; CDR3nt: TGTGCCAGCTCACCAGGCCGACTGAACACTGAAGCTTCCTTT
abundance: few; j_gene: TRBJ1-4; v_gene: TRBV2; d_gene: TRBD1; CDR3aa: CASRRQGAFEEKLFF; CDR3nt: TGTGCCAGCAGGAGACAGGGGGCCTTTGAGGAAAAACTGTTTTTT
abundance: -; j_gene: TRBJ1-4; v_gene: TRBV5-5; d_gene: -; CDR3aa: CASSLAPGSVTNEKLFF; CDR3nt: TGTGCCAGCAGCTTGGCGCCCGGTAGTGTGACTAATGAAAAACTGTTTTTT
abundance: -; j_gene: TRBJ2-4; v_gene: TRBV20-1; d_gene: TRBD2; CDR3aa: CSARDPGRSKNIQYF; CDR3nt: TGCAGTGCTAGAGATCCCGGGAGGTCCAAAAACATTCAGTACTTC
abundance: -; j_gene: TRBJ1-1; v_gene: TRBV10-3; d_gene: -; CDR3aa: CAISEDPRMSEAFF; CDR3nt: TGTGCCATCAGTGAGGACCCACGGATGAGTGAAGCTTTCTTT
abundance: -; j_gene: TRBJ2-3; v_gene: TRBV4-1; d_gene: -; CDR3aa: CASSRTSSSTDTQYF; CDR3nt: TGCGCCAGCAGCCGAACTAGCTCCAGCACAGATACGCAGTATTTT
abundance: few; j_gene: TRBJ2-7; v_gene: TRBV5-1; d_gene: -; CDR3aa: CASSNVPGPYEQYF; CDR3nt: TGCGCCAGCAGCAACGTACCGGGACCCTACGAGCAGTACTTC
abundance: few; j_gene: TRBJ1-5; v_gene: TRBV12-3/TRBV12-4; d_gene: -; CDR3aa: CASSPPNQPQHF; CDR3nt: TGTGCCAGCAGTCCCCCGAATCAGCCCCAGCATTTT
abundance: -; j_gene: TRBJ2-5; v_gene: TRBV28; d_gene: -; CDR3aa: CASSSPPRLQEAQYF; CDR3nt: TGTGCCAGCAGTTCCCCTCCCCGACTGCAAGAGGCCCAGTACTTC
abundance: -; j_gene: TRBJ1-1; v_gene: TRBV5-1; d_gene: -; CDR3aa: CASSLLQGMNTVAFF; CDR3nt: TGCGCCAGCAGCTTGTTGCAGGGCATGAACACTGTAGCTTTCTTT
abundance: few; j_gene: TRBJ2-3; v_gene: TRBV14; d_gene: TRBD1; CDR3aa: CASSQDQGASTDTQYF; CDR3nt: TGTGCCAGCAGCCAAGATCAGGGGGCAAGCACAGATACGCAGTATTTT
abundance: -; j_gene: TRBJ1-4; v_gene: TRBV28; d_gene: -; CDR3aa: CASSLADKLFF; CDR3nt: TGTGCCAGCAGTTTGGCAGATAAACTGTTTTTT
abundance: -; j_gene: TRBJ2-6; v_gene: TRBV11-1; d_gene: TRBD2; CDR3aa: CASSNGLGSGANVLTF; CDR3nt: TGTGCCAGCAGCAACGGACTAGGTTCTGGGGCCAACGTCCTGACTTTC
abundance: once; j_gene: TRBJ2-5; v_gene: TRBV7-3; d_gene: TRBD2; CDR3aa: CASSLNSGSETQYF; CDR3nt: TGTGCCAGCAGCCTCAATAGCGGGTCAGAGACCCAGTACTTC
abundance: -; j_gene: TRBJ1-4; v_gene: TRBV2; d_gene: TRBD1; CDR3aa: CASMQGAYNEKLFF; CDR3nt: TGTGCCAGCATGCAGGGGGCCTACAATGAAAAACTGTTTTTT
abundance: -; j_gene: TRBJ2-5; v_gene: TRBV20-1; d_gene: TRBD2; CDR3aa: CSASTVTSGQETQYF; CDR3nt: TGCAGTGCTAGTACTGTAACTAGCGGCCAAGAGACCCAGTACTTC
abundance: few; j_gene: TRBJ2-7; v_gene: TRBV28; d_gene: -; CDR3aa: CASSLGGLGAYEQYF; CDR3nt: TGTGCCAGCAGTTTAGGGGGGTTGGGGGCCTACGAGCAGTACTTC
abundance: -; j_gene: TRBJ2-5; v_gene: TRBV6-5; d_gene: -; CDR3aa: CASSYSQGRETQYF; CDR3nt: TGTGCCAGCAGTTATTCACAGGGTAGGGAGACCCAGTACTTC
abundance: -; j_gene: TRBJ2-3; v_gene: TRBV20-1; d_gene: TRBD2; CDR3aa: CSAFSGSLTVTQYF; CDR3nt: TGCAGTGCTTTTAGCGGGAGTCTCACCGTTACGCAGTATTTT
abundance: few; j_gene: TRBJ2-7; v_gene: TRBV5-1; d_gene: TRBD2; CDR3aa: CASSLTSGSPSYEQYF; CDR3nt: TGCGCCAGCAGCCTGACTAGCGGGAGTCCCTCCTACGAGCAGTACTTC
abundance: many; j_gene: TRBJ2-4; v_gene: TRBV7-9; d_gene: TRBD2; CDR3aa: CAGSPRASGSNAKNIQYF; CDR3nt: TGTGCCGGCAGCCCCCGCGCTAGCGGGAGTAACGCCAAAAACATTCAGTACTTC